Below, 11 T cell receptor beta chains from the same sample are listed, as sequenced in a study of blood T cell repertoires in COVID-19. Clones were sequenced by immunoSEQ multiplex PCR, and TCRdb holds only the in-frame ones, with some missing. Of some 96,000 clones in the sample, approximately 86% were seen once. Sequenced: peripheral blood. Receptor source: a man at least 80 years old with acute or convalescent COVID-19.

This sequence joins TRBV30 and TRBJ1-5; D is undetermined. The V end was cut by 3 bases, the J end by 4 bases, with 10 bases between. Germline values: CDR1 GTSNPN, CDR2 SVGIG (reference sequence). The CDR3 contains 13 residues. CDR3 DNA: TGTGCCTGGAGCCCAAGAGAGAATCAGCCCCAGCATTTT. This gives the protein CAWSPRENQPQHF.

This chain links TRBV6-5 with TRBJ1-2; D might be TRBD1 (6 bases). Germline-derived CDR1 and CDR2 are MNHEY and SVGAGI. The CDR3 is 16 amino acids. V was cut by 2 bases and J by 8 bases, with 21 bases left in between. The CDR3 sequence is CASSYDRTARDTGYTF. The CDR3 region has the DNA TGTGCCAGCAGTTACGATCGGACTGCACGGGACACCGGCTACACCTTC.

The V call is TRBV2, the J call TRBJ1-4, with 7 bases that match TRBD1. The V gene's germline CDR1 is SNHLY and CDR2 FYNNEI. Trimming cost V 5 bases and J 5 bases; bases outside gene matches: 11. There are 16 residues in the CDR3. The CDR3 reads CASSFQGERVNEKLFF. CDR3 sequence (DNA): TGTGCCAGCAGTTTTCAGGGGGAAAGAGTCAATGAAAAACTGTTTTTT.

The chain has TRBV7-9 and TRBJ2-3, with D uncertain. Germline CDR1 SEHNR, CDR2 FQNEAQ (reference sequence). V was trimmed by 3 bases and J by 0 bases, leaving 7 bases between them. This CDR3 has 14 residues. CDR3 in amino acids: CASSFPGSTDTQYF. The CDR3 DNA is TGTGCCAGCAGCTTCCCAGGAAGCACAGATACGCAGTATTTT. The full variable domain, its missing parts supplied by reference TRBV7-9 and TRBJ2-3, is DTGVSQNPRHKITKRGQNVTFRCDPISEHNRLYWYRQTLGQGPEFLTYFQNEAQLEKSRLLSDRFSAERPKGSFSTLEIQRTEQGDSAMYLCASSFPGSTDTQYFGPGTRLTVL.

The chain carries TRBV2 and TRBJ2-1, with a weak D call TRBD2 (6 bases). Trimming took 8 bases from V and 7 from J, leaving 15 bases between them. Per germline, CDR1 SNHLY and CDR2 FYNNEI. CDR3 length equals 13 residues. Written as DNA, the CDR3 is TGTGCCAGCTGGCCGGGAGAGAAAAATGAGCAGTTCTTC. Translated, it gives CASWPGEKNEQFF.

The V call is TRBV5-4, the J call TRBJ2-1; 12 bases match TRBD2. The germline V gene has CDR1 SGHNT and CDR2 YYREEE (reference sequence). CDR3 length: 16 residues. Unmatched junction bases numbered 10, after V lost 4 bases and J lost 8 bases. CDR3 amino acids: CASSKGLAGFDHEQFF. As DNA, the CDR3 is TGTGCCAGCAGCAAAGGACTAGCGGGGTTCGATCATGAGCAGTTCTTC.

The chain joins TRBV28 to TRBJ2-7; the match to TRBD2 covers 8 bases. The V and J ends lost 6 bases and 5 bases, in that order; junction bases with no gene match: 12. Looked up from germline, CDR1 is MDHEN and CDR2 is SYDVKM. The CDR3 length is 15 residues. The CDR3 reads CASSSAGQAGDEQYF. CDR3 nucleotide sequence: TGTGCCAGCAGCTCTGCTGGTCAAGCGGGAGACGAGCAGTACTTC. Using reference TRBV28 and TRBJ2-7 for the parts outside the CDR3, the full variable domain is DVKVTQSSRYLVKRTGEKVFLECVQDMDHENMFWYRQDPGLGLRLIYFSYDVKMKEKGDIPEGYSVSREKKERFSLILESASTNQTSMYLCASSSAGQAGDEQYFGPGTRLTVT.

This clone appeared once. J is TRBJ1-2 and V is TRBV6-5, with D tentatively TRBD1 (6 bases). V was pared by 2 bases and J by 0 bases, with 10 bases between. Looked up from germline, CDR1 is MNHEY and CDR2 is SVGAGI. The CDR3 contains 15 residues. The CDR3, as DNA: TGTGCCAGCAGTTACCAGGGGCGGACTAACTATGGCTACACCTTC. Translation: CASSYQGRTNYGYTF.

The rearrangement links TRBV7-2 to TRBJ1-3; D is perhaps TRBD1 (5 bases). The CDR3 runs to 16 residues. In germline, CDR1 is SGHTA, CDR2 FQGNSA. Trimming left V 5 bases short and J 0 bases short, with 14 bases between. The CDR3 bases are TGTGCCAGCAGCGCTCACAGGCCAGACTCTGGAAACACCATATATTTT. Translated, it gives CASSAHRPDSGNTIYF. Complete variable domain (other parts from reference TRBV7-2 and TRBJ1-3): GAGVSQSPSNKVTEKGKDVELRCDPISGHTALYWYRQSLGQGLEFLIYFQGNSAPDKSGLPSDRFSAERTGGSVSTLTIQRTQQEDSAVYLCASSAHRPDSGNTIYFGEGSWLTVV.

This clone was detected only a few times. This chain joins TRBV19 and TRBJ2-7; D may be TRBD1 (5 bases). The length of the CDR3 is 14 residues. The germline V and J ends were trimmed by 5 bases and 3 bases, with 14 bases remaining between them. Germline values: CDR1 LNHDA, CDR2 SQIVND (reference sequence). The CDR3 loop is CASSPQVPSYEQYF. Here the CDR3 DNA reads TGTGCCAGTAGTCCACAGGTCCCAAGCTACGAGCAGTACTTC.

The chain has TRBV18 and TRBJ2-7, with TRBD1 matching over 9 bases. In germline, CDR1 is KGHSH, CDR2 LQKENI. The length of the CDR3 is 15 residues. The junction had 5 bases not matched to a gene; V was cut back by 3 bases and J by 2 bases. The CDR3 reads CASSPGQGWTYEQYF. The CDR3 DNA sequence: TGTGCCAGCTCACCGGGACAGGGTTGGACCTACGAGCAGTACTTC.